The 24 T cell receptor beta chains given below trace back to one sample, sequenced in a study of CD8 T cells in ankylosing spondylitis (dated by TCRdb to the late 2010s). The paper as a whole reports these results and caveats: A TCR beta motif of about eight highly homologous amino acid variants appeared characteristic of blood from ankylosing spondylitis patients.

The library came from 5' RACE. For sequencing, an Illumina HiSeq 2500 was employed. Using fastp at Q25 and MiXCR, TCRdb reprocessed the public reads and kept productive beta chains. Each CDR3 protein gets just one entry, which takes the most common genes and DNA from the rows behind it. The sample profile shows about 400,000 distinct CDR3 sequences; about 22% of them were found once. 15% to 20% of the sample is taken by the ten largest. The antigens for these receptors are not known. The specimen was blood, either unsorted or a sorted T cell fraction (not recorded which). The receptors here all came from a male donor with ankylosing spondylitis.

The V call is TRBV20-1, the J call TRBJ1-1; a possible D gene is TRBD1 (5 bases). V lost 2 bases and J 6 bases, leaving 10 bases between the germline ends. This CDR3 comprises 12 residues. CDR1 DFQATT and CDR2 SNEGSKA come from the germline V gene (reference sequence). The chain's CDR3 is CSARSEGPEAFF. CDR3 nucleotide sequence: TGCAGTGCTAGAAGTGAGGGGCCTGAAGCTTTCTTT.

The chain recombines TRBV6-5 with TRBJ1-2; D gene ambiguous. Between the trimmed V and J ends, which lost 3 bases and 3 bases, there was a span of 11 bases. Germline-derived CDR1 and CDR2 are MNHEY and SVGAGI. The CDR3 totals 14 residues. The CDR3 coding sequence is TGTGCCAGCAGTTATGAGGGCTCTCACTATGGCTACACCTTC. Translation: CASSYEGSHYGYTF.

The V gene is TRBV6-5, the J gene TRBJ1-5; a possible D gene is TRBD1 (5 bases). V lost 4 bases and J lost 3, with 10 bases in between. This CDR3 has 14 residues. The V gene's germline CDR1 is MNHEY and CDR2 SVGAGI. CDR3 protein: CASSWNRNNQPQHF. CDR3 nucleotides: TGTGCCAGCAGTTGGAACAGGAACAATCAGCCCCAGCATTTT.

This clonotype showed up just a few times. The V gene is TRBV7-2, the J gene TRBJ2-7; 9 bases fit TRBD1. The J segment lost 0 bases and the V segment lost 6 bases, leaving 6 bases of the junction unmatched. This CDR3 is 15 amino acids long. Germline V lookup: CDR1 SGHTA, CDR2 FQGNSA. CDR3 protein: CASSTGTGISYEQYF. The DNA of the CDR3 is TGTGCCAGCAGTACCGGGACAGGGATCTCCTACGAGCAGTACTTC.

The rearrangement joins TRBV7-2 to TRBJ1-3; maybe TRBD1 (6 bases). CDR3 size: 15 residues. V was shortened by 4 bases and J by 1 base, with 11 bases between the two germline ends. The germline CDR1 and CDR2 sequences are SGHTA and FQGNSA. The CDR3 sequence is CASSSRTASGNTIYF. The CDR3 DNA reads as TGTGCCAGCAGCTCCCGGACAGCGTCTGGAAACACCATATATTTT.

The CDR3 protein is CAISGLGNTIYF. The CDR3 DNA sequence: TGTGCCATCAGTGGATTGGGAAACACCATATATTTT. This chain joins TRBV10-3 and TRBJ1-3; no clear D. Trimming cost V 4 bases and J 4 bases, with 5 bases left between them. CDR3 length: 12 amino acids. Germline V lookup: CDR1 ENHRY, CDR2 SYGVKD.

This rearrangement joins TRBV5-6 to TRBJ2-1; 8 positions match TRBD1. The V segment lost 1 base and the J segment 12 bases; nucleotides outside the gene matches: 3. Germline V gene lookup returns CDR1 SGHDT and CDR2 YYEEEE. The CDR3 runs to 12 residues. This CDR3 reads CASSLPTGAQFF. The CDR3 DNA reads as TGTGCCAGCAGCTTGCCGACAGGGGCGCAGTTCTTC.

This chain uses TRBV3-1 with TRBJ2-7; no clear D. In germline, CDR1 is LGHDT, CDR2 YNNKEL (reference sequence). Trimming removed 1 base at V and 2 bases at J, with 9 bases between. The CDR3 is 14 amino acids. CDR3 DNA: TGTGCCAGCAGCCAAGGGATTGTCCCCTACGAGCAGTACTTC. Translated: CASSQGIVPYEQYF.

This clonotype was recorded a few times. V gene TRBV5-5 combines with J gene TRBJ1-2; D not resolved. The CDR3 extends over 14 amino acids. V shed 5 bases and J shed 8 bases, with 19 bases lying between them. Germline lookup yields CDR1 SGHKS and CDR2 YYEKEE (reference sequence). CDR3 DNA sequence: TGTGCCAGCAGTCTGGAGGTTCGGGGAAACGGCTACACCTTC. Residues: CASSLEVRGNGYTF. The full variable domain, in which reference TRBV5-5 and TRBJ1-2 provide the parts outside the CDR3, is DAGVTQSPTHLIKTRGQQVTLRCSPISGHKSVSWYQQVLGQGPQFIFQYYEKEERGRGNFPDRFSARQFPNYSSELNVNALLLGDSALYLCASSLEVRGNGYTFGSGTRLTVV.

This clonotype was detected a few times. The J gene is TRBJ2-5, the V gene TRBV12-3 or TRBV12-4; D gene uncertain. This CDR3 comprises 14 residues. Between the trimmed V and J ends, which lost 2 bases and 4 bases, there was a span of 11 bases. CDR3 nucleotide sequence: TGTGCCAGCAGTTTAACCCGAAAAGGAGAGACCCAGTACTTC. Protein product: CASSLTRKGETQYF.

This clonotype turned up a few times. The chain recombines TRBV5-1 with TRBJ2-2; TRBD1 is a possible D gene (6 bases). The CDR3 has 15 residues. V was shortened by 10 bases and J by 0 bases, with 16 bases between the two germline ends. Germline CDR1 is SGHRS and CDR2 is YFSETQ. The CDR3 loop reads CASKGQTSNTGELFF. The CDR3 DNA reads as TGCGCCTCAAAAGGACAGACGTCGAACACCGGGGAGCTGTTTTTT.

This chain links TRBV2 with TRBJ2-7; D may be TRBD2 (6 bases). The CDR3 extends over 14 amino acids. V was trimmed by 7 bases and J by 4 bases, leaving 17 bases between them. The germline CDR1 and CDR2 sequences are SNHLY and FYNNEI. The CDR3 reads CASKRLVSTYEQYF. CDR3 DNA: TGTGCCAGCAAAAGACTAGTCAGTACTTACGAGCAGTACTTC. Full variable domain (remainder filled in from reference TRBV2 and TRBJ2-7): EPEVTQTPSHQVTQMGQEVILRCVPISNHLYFYWYRQILGQKVEFLVSFYNNEISEKSEIFDDQFSVERPDGSNFTLKIRSTKLEDSAMYFCASKRLVSTYEQYFGPGTRLTVT.

This clonotype appeared a few times. The CDR3: CASSPWGVSYTGELFF. CDR3 bases: TGTGCCAGCAGTCCTTGGGGTGTATCGTACACCGGGGAGCTGTTTTTT. The chain has TRBV6-1 and TRBJ2-2; D gene unclear. The CDR3 is 16 residues long. From germline, CDR1 is MNHNS and CDR2 SASEGT. Trimming removed 5 bases at V and 3 bases at J, with 16 bases between.

This clonotype was seen a handful of times. CDR3 sequence reads: CASSEGPDPTSDTQYF. CDR3 sequence (DNA): TGTGCCAGCAGTGAAGGCCCGGACCCCACGTCAGATACGCAGTATTTT. The chain combines TRBV2 with TRBJ2-3, with D unresolved. CDR3 length: 16 residues. The V and J ends lost 1 base and 4 bases respectively, with 15 bases between them. Germline CDR1 and CDR2: SNHLY and FYNNEI.

The chain uses TRBV12-3 or TRBV12-4 and TRBJ1-6; D not resolved. The CDR3 sequence is 15 residues long. Between the trimmed V and J ends, which lost 3 bases and 5 bases, there was a span of 11 bases. This CDR3 reads CASSFRAANNSPLHF. The DNA for the CDR3 is TGTGCCAGCAGTTTCCGTGCAGCCAATAATTCACCCCTCCACTTT.

In its sample, this clonotype was seen a few times. V usage is TRBV10-3 and J usage is TRBJ2-2; D might be TRBD1 (5 bases). The CDR3 is 16 amino acids. The germline V gene encodes CDR1 ENHRY and CDR2 SYGVKD. V lost 10 bases to trimming and J lost 1 base, with 19 bases between them. The CDR3 loop is CASKKGLSQNTGELFF. CDR3 coding DNA: TGTGCCAGCAAGAAGGGGCTCTCGCAGAACACCGGGGAGCTGTTTTTT.

The rearrangement uses TRBV12-3 or TRBV12-4 and TRBJ2-7, with TRBD2 identical over 11 bases. V gave up 4 bases and J gave up 4 bases; unmatched junction bases: 9. The CDR3 sequence is 16 residues long. The CDR3 here is CASSSARLAGKYEQYF. The CDR3 DNA reads as TGTGCCAGCAGTTCAGCCCGACTAGCGGGAAAGTACGAGCAGTACTTC.

This clonotype was counted between two and nine times. V usage is TRBV2 and J usage is TRBJ1-1; D unclear. The germline V gene has CDR1 SNHLY and CDR2 FYNNEI. This CDR3 comprises 12 residues. Trimming took off 5 bases at V and 4 bases at J, with 8 bases between the two ends. The CDR3 loop reads CASSLLSTEAFF. The CDR3 bases are TGTGCCAGCAGTCTCTTATCCACTGAAGCTTTCTTT.

This clonotype has a count of ten or more. J is TRBJ2-2 and V is TRBV2, with 7 nucleotides matching TRBD1. Germline values: CDR1 SNHLY, CDR2 FYNNEI. After removal of 8 bases from V and 1 base from J, the junction contained 7 bases not matched to a gene. The CDR3 has 15 amino acids. The CDR3 nucleotides read TGTGCCAGCCGGGACAGCCTGCAGAACACCGGGGAGCTGTTTTTT. Encoded protein: CASRDSLQNTGELFF. Drawing the rest from reference TRBV2 and TRBJ2-2, the complete variable domain is EPEVTQTPSHQVTQMGQEVILRCVPISNHLYFYWYRQILGQKVEFLVSFYNNEISEKSEIFDDQFSVERPDGSNFTLKIRSTKLEDSAMYFCASRDSLQNTGELFFGEGSRLTVL.

This clonotype was detected a few times. This chain links TRBV21-1 with TRBJ2-1; the DNA was not compared with TRBD1, the D call given in the table. TRBV21-1 is labeled a pseudogene. The CDR3 extends over 16 amino acids. The CDR3 coding sequence is TGTGCCAGCAGTCCCTGCAAGGGCAGCCTCTACAATGAGCAGTTCTTC. The encoded protein is CASSPCKGSLYNEQFF.

This clonotype was recorded only once. The chain joins TRBV6-2 or TRBV6-3 to TRBJ2-3; no definite D call. CDR3 size: 15 residues. The germline V and J ends were trimmed by 2 bases and 1 base, with 10 bases remaining between them. From germline, CDR1 is MNHEY and CDR2 SVGEGT. The CDR3 loop is CASSYSETGTDTQYF. The CDR3 nucleotides read TGTGCCAGCAGTTACAGCGAGACTGGCACAGATACGCAGTATTTT.

V usage is TRBV28 and J usage is TRBJ2-7; D is possibly TRBD1 or TRBD2 (5 bases each). CDR3 length: 15 residues. V was pared by 6 bases and J by 2 bases, with 17 bases between. Germline V CDR1 and CDR2: MDHEN, SYDVKM. The CDR3 spells CASSRGPGPAYEQYF. The CDR3 DNA is TGTGCCAGCAGCCGGGGTCCGGGACCCGCCTACGAGCAGTACTTC.

This rearrangement joins TRBV5-1 to TRBJ2-2; TRBD2 is a possible D gene (5 bases). This CDR3 is built from 15 residues. Germline V gives CDR1 SGHRS, CDR2 YFSETQ. Trimming removed 3 bases from V and 1 base from J, with 10 bases in between. Written as DNA, the CDR3 is TGCGCCAGCAGCTCCTCCAGCGGGAACACCGGGGAGCTGTTTTTT. Its protein is CASSSSSGNTGELFF.

The chain carries TRBV29-1 and TRBJ2-7, with a tentative D call TRBD2 (5 bases). Germline CDR1 and CDR2: SQVTM and ANQGSEA. The CDR3 spans 12 residues. V dropped 5 bases and J dropped 3 bases, with 11 bases sitting between them. CDR3 protein: CSVIPDYYEQYF. CDR3 DNA: TGCAGCGTTATACCAGACTACTACGAGCAGTACTTC.